This T cell receptor beta chain originates from a study of OX40 agonist ivuxolimab in advanced cancers. Study information: Patients received intravenous ivuxolimab every 2 weeks at 0.01 to 10 mg/kg. Patients enrolled in dose escalation were diagnosed with hepatocellular carcinoma, melanoma, renal cell or head and neck cancer. General study findings and limits: Clonal expansion from baseline to week 6 occurred in both CD4+ and CD8+ T cells. More expanded clones were seen, on average, in CD8+ T cells than in CD4+.

Comment on this clone: The antigen remains unidentified.

Sequencing was performed with immunoSEQ multiplex PCR; in TCRdb, only in-frame clones are kept and a portion is missing. The sample lists approximately 19,000 clones; around 80% were seen once. CDR3 length: 16 residues. J lost 1 base, V lost 1 base, and 4 bases had no gene match. Germline V CDR1 and CDR2: SGHVS, FQNEAQ. The input for sequencing was CD4+ or CD8+ T cells sorted from blood, taken in a trial of the OX40 agonist ivuxolimab. V usage is TRBV7-8 and J usage is TRBJ1-5, with 7 nucleotides matching TRBD1. The receptor was isolated from an adult with an advanced solid tumor such as melanoma, head and neck, liver or kidney cancer. CDR3 residues: CASSLGVQGSNQPQHF. The CDR3 coding sequence is TGTGCCAGCAGCTTAGGGGTACAGGGGAGCAATCAGCCCCAGCATTTT.